This T cell receptor (beta chain) was sequenced for a study of blood T cell repertoires in COVID-19. In the authors' workflow: Estimated nucleated cell counts came from reference gene primer amplification. Sequencing was performed with immunoSEQ multiplex PCR; in TCRdb, only in-frame clones are kept and a portion is missing. The DNA was the basis for D and trimming; V, J and clone size are from that table. The profile covers approximately 200,000 clones, with just over 85% appearing a single time and 3.5% to 4.5% taken by the ten largest. Germline lookup yields CDR1 LGHNT and CDR2 FRNRAP. The CDR3 contains 13 residues. Trimming pared 8 bases from V and 0 bases from J, leaving 8 bases between.

The chain employs TRBV12-5 and TRBJ1-5, with D perhaps matching TRBD1 (6 bases). Sequenced material: peripheral blood. This TCR was sampled from a man in his fifties with acute or convalescent COVID-19. CDR3 residues: CASCRGSNQPQHF. CDR3 sequence (DNA): TGTGCTAGTTGCAGGGGTAGCAATCAGCCCCAGCATTTT.